Listed here are 31 T cell receptor beta chains from one sample, sequenced in a study of blood T cell repertoires in COVID-19. Here immunoSEQ multiplex PCR was the method, and the copy in TCRdb shows in-frame clones only, minus some. The data hold around 280,000 clones, with approximately 86% observed a single time. Sequenced: peripheral blood. The receptors shown here come from a woman under 40 who had recovered from COVID-19.

The chain joins TRBV7-9 to TRBJ2-7; the D is unclear. Trimming removed 5 bases from V and 6 bases from J, with 11 bases in between. The CDR3 is 12 residues long. Germline loops: CDR1 SEHNR, CDR2 FQNEAQ (reference sequence). The chain's CDR3 is CASSHVTREQYF. In DNA form, the CDR3 reads TGTGCCAGCAGCCATGTAACGCGCGAGCAGTACTTC.

The chain recombines TRBV19 with TRBJ2-1; 11 bases fit TRBD2. The V gene's germline CDR1 is LNHDA and CDR2 SQIVND (reference sequence). Unmatched junction bases numbered 5, after V lost 4 bases and J lost 6 bases. This CDR3 has 15 residues. The CDR3 DNA sequence: TGTGCCAGTAGTACTAGCGGGGGGATCACCAATGAGCAGTTCTTC. This translates into CASSTSGGITNEQFF.

The chain links TRBV5-8 to TRBJ1-5, with 7 bases matching TRBD1. The CDR3 totals 19 residues. J was trimmed by 4 bases and V by 2 bases; bases with no gene match: 18. CDR1 and CDR2 from the germline V gene are SGHTS and YDEGEE. The CDR3 nucleotides are TGTGCCAGCAGCTTTGTCGCGACAGGGAGGCTAAACGGTAATCAGCCCCAGCATTTT. Translation gives CASSFVATGRLNGNQPQHF.

J is TRBJ2-5 and V is TRBV9, with 8 bases aligning to TRBD2. The CDR3 runs 13 residues. Germline V gives CDR1 SGDLS, CDR2 YYNGEE. J was trimmed by 5 bases and V by 2 bases; bases with no gene match: 2. The CDR3 is CASSVPGGETQYF. Here the CDR3 DNA reads TGTGCCAGCAGCGTCCCGGGAGGGGAGACCCAGTACTTC.

The rearrangement uses TRBV11-2 and TRBJ2-1, with 9 bases lining up with TRBD1. Germline trimming cut 3 bases from V and 3 bases from J; bases unmatched to any gene: 6. This CDR3 region has 16 residues. Per germline, CDR1 SGHAT and CDR2 FQNNGV. CDR3 nucleotides: TGTGCCAGCAGCTTCTCCGGGACAGGGTACTACAATGAGCAGTTCTTC. This translates into CASSFSGTGYYNEQFF.

The chain uses TRBV5-1 and TRBJ1-2; TRBD1 might be the D (5 bases). In germline, CDR1 is SGHRS, CDR2 YFSETQ. The CDR3 totals 11 residues. Trimming cost V 0 bases and J 14 bases, with 11 bases left between them. The CDR3: CASSLEGGATF. The CDR3 DNA reads as TGCGCCAGCAGCTTGGAAGGCGGGGCAACCTTC. Based on the CDR3 plus reference TRBV5-1 and TRBJ1-2, the full variable domain is KAGVTQTPRYLIKTRGQQVTLSCSPISGHRSVSWYQQTPGQGLQFLFEYFSETQRNKGNFPGRFSGRQFSNSRSEMNVSTLELGDSALYLCASSLEGGATFGSGTRLTVV.

V gene TRBV4-1 combines with J gene TRBJ2-7; D is possibly TRBD1 (6 bases). Germline CDR1 reads MGHRA; CDR2 reads YSYEKL. The ends were cut back, 0 bases at V and 5 bases at J, with 11 bases in the middle. CDR3 length: 14 amino acids. The CDR3 spells CASSQDRQAHEQYF. As DNA, the CDR3 is TGCGCCAGCAGCCAAGATCGACAGGCTCACGAGCAGTACTTC.

The V gene is TRBV12-5, the J gene TRBJ2-5; 10 nucleotides agree with TRBD1. Germline V gene sequence: CDR1 LGHNT, CDR2 FRNRAP. Unmatched junction bases numbered 5, after V lost 5 bases and J lost 5 bases. The CDR3 is made up of 14 amino acids. The CDR3 DNA follows: TGTGCTAGTGGTCCGGGACAGGGGAAGGAGACCCAGTACTTC. Protein sequence: CASGPGQGKETQYF.

This chain joins TRBV6-5 and TRBJ2-7; no firm D call. Trimming pared 5 bases from V and 3 bases from J, leaving 11 bases between. Looked up from germline, CDR1 is MNHEY and CDR2 is SVGAGI. The CDR3 has 13 residues. The CDR3 region is CASSPPMSYEQYF. CDR3 bases: TGTGCCAGCAGTCCTCCGATGAGCTACGAGCAGTACTTC.

The genes are TRBV7-9 and TRBJ2-5, with TRBD1 matching 8 bases. The CDR3 loop spans 13 amino acids. Germline V gives CDR1 SEHNR, CDR2 FQNEAQ (reference sequence). With V trimmed by 7 bases and J by 4 bases, 5 bases remained unmatched. The DNA for the CDR3 is TGTGCCAGCAACGCCGGACAGGGAGAGACCCAGTACTTC. This translates into CASNAGQGETQYF.

The chain employs TRBV19 and TRBJ1-2; no firm D call. The germline gives CDR1 LNHDA, CDR2 SQIVND (reference sequence). The V and J ends lost 3 bases and 3 bases respectively, with 11 bases between them. CDR3 length: 14 amino acids. This CDR3 reads CASSIWAVDYGYTF. The CDR3 DNA reads TGTGCCAGTAGTATCTGGGCAGTAGACTATGGCTACACCTTC. The full variable domain, its missing parts supplied by reference TRBV19 and TRBJ1-2, is DGGITQSPKYLFRKEGQNVTLSCEQNLNHDAMYWYRQDPGQGLRLIYYSQIVNDFQKGDIAEGYSVSREKKESFPLTVTSAQKNPTAFYLCASSIWAVDYGYTFGSGTRLTVV.

Notes on this clone: One junction end does not reproduce the germline sequence, and a read error may be involved. This same CDR3 is encoded by further DNA sequences in the sample. The chain joins TRBV7-7 to TRBJ2-3; D is ambiguous. The CDR3 has 14 residues. The V gene's germline CDR1 is SSHAT and CDR2 FNYEAQ (reference sequence). The CDR3 loop reads CASSLDGGTDTQYF. In nucleotides, the CDR3 is TGTGCTAGCAGCTTAGACGGCGGAACAGATACGCAGTATTTT.

This clone was recorded only once. CDR3 nucleotide sequence: TGTGCCAGCAGAGTACAGGGGGCGCGGGGGAACACTGAAGCTTTCTTT. Amino acids: CASRVQGARGNTEAFF. The rearrangement joins TRBV5-4 to TRBJ1-1; 9 nucleotides match TRBD1. Per germline, CDR1 SGHNT and CDR2 YYREEE (reference sequence). With 5 bases clipped from V and 1 base from J, the junction kept 9 bases outside the gene matches. CDR3 size: 16 residues.

As to this clone: The same CDR3 also results from other DNA sequences found in this sample. The genes are TRBV11-2 and TRBJ2-7, with 7 bases that match TRBD2. This CDR3 is 14 amino acids long. Unmatched junction bases numbered 2, after V lost 1 base and J lost 2 bases. Per germline, CDR1 SGHAT and CDR2 FQNNGV. The CDR3 protein is CASSLAGGPYEQYF. CDR3 bases: TGTGCCAGCAGCTTAGCGGGAGGTCCCTACGAGCAGTACTTC.

This chain joins TRBV25-1 and TRBJ2-1; TRBD2 is a possible D gene (5 bases). Trimming left V 1 base short and J 7 bases short, with 17 bases between. Germline lookup yields CDR1 MGHDK and CDR2 SYGVNS. CDR3 length: 16 residues. The CDR3 spells CASSESPPAPGNEQFF. The CDR3 DNA reads as TGTGCCAGCAGTGAATCTCCACCAGCCCCGGGGAATGAGCAGTTCTTC.

In its sample, this clone was seen once. V usage is TRBV3-1 (or the pseudogene TRBV3-2) and J usage is TRBJ1-6, with D unresolved. The V end lost 4 bases, the J end lost 10 bases, and 11 bases lay between the germline ends. This CDR3 comprises 13 residues. The germline V gene encodes CDR1 LGHDT and CDR2 YNNKEL (reference sequence). The chain's CDR3 is CASSLFRVSPLHF. The CDR3 region has the DNA TGTGCCAGCAGCCTTTTTCGGGTGTCACCCCTCCACTTT.

This chain uses TRBV7-2 with TRBJ2-2; TRBD2 aligns across 7 bases. The germline CDR1 and CDR2 sequences are SGHTA and FQGNSA. The CDR3 runs 15 residues. The J segment lost 5 bases and the V segment lost 3 bases, leaving 6 bases of the junction unmatched. The CDR3 DNA reads TGTGCCAGCAGCTTTGCGGGAGAGGGAACCGGGGAGCTGTTTTTT. It is translated as CASSFAGEGTGELFF.

This chain links TRBV9 with TRBJ2-3; TRBD2 agrees at 12 bases. This CDR3 is 17 amino acids long. Trimming at V came to 4 bases and at J to 4 bases, leaving 10 bases not matched to a gene. Germline values: CDR1 SGDLS, CDR2 YYNGEE. The CDR3 DNA reads as TGTGCCAGCAGCACCCAGACTAGCGGGAGTCTCGCAGATACGCAGTATTTT. Residues: CASSTQTSGSLADTQYF.

Here the CDR3 reads CASSRQGATGQPQHF. The CDR3 region has the DNA TGTGCCAGTAGCAGACAGGGGGCTACGGGTCAGCCCCAGCATTTT. This chain joins TRBV19 and TRBJ1-5; 10 bases fit TRBD1. The trim removed 6 bases at V and 6 bases at J, leaving 8 bases unmatched. The CDR3 is 15 residues long. Germline loops: CDR1 LNHDA, CDR2 SQIVND (reference sequence).

V usage is TRBV5-6 and J usage is TRBJ1-5; 11 bases fit TRBD1. V gave up 2 bases and J gave up 3 bases; unmatched junction bases: 7. Germline-derived CDR1 and CDR2 are SGHDT and YYEEEE. The CDR3 runs 17 residues. CDR3: CASSFRGQGAFNQPQHF. The CDR3, as DNA: TGTGCCAGCAGCTTTCGTGGACAGGGGGCATTCAATCAGCCCCAGCATTTT.

The rearrangement links TRBV3-1 (or the pseudogene TRBV3-2) to TRBJ2-3; D is ambiguous. Trimming took off 2 bases at V and 6 bases at J, with 15 bases between the two ends. Germline-derived CDR1 and CDR2 are LGHDT and YNNKEL (reference sequence). The CDR3 sequence is 15 residues long. CDR3 bases: TGTGCCAGCAGCCAACTACAGAGTCCGCCGGATACGCAGTATTTT. Amino acids: CASSQLQSPPDTQYF.

The chain combines TRBV15 with TRBJ1-1; D is unclear. Germline CDR1 LNHNV, CDR2 YYDKDF (reference sequence). CDR3 size: 13 residues. CDR3 amino acids: CATERTANTEAFF. CDR3 DNA sequence: TGTGCAACCGAGCGGACGGCGAACACTGAAGCTTTCTTT.

The chain combines TRBV5-1 with TRBJ1-1; maybe TRBD1 (5 bases). CDR3 length: 13 residues. Trimming removed 2 bases at V and 4 bases at J, with 9 bases between. Germline V CDR1 and CDR2: SGHRS, YFSETQ. The chain's CDR3 is CASSFAGVTEAFF. The CDR3 coding sequence is TGCGCCAGCAGCTTCGCGGGGGTCACTGAAGCTTTCTTT.

J is TRBJ2-3 and V is TRBV6-1; tentatively, D is TRBD1 (5 bases). Germline V lookup: CDR1 MNHNS, CDR2 SASEGT. This CDR3 is built from 14 residues. Trimming cost V 2 bases and J 8 bases, with 14 bases left between them. CDR3 sequence: CASSESQGAVTQYF. The CDR3 DNA reads TGTGCCAGCAGTGAAAGCCAGGGTGCAGTTACGCAGTATTTT.

Comment on this clone: Other DNA sequences from this sample encode an identical CDR3 as well. This chain uses TRBV5-1 with TRBJ1-5; possible D gene TRBD1, 6 bases. CDR1 and CDR2 from the germline V gene are SGHRS and YFSETQ. The CDR3 has 14 residues. The V gene lost 0 bases and the J gene lost 4 bases, with 8 bases spanning the gap. CDR3 loop: CASSLEGGNQPQHF. In DNA, the CDR3 is TGCGCCAGCAGCTTGGAAGGGGGAAATCAGCCCCAGCATTTT.

This sequence joins TRBV7-9 and TRBJ2-7, with D perhaps matching TRBD2 (6 bases). Germline CDR1 SEHNR, CDR2 FQNEAQ (reference sequence). V was cut by 4 bases and J by 2 bases, with 15 bases left in between. The CDR3 has 15 amino acids. The CDR3, as DNA: TGTGCCAGCAGCTCATTCTGGGGGGACGCCTACGAGCAGTACTTC. It yields the protein CASSSFWGDAYEQYF. The full variable domain, its missing parts supplied by reference TRBV7-9 and TRBJ2-7, is DTGVSQNPRHKITKRGQNVTFRCDPISEHNRLYWYRQTLGQGPEFLTYFQNEAQLEKSRLLSDRFSAERPKGSFSTLEIQRTEQGDSAMYLCASSSFWGDAYEQYFGPGTRLTVT.

This clone has only a few counts. Different DNA sequences within this sample yield the same CDR3. The rearrangement links TRBV5-4 to TRBJ2-7; 12 bases line up with TRBD2. The CDR3 consists of 15 residues. Germline V gene data show CDR1 as SGHNT and CDR2 as YYREEE (reference sequence). Trimming cost V 4 bases and J 2 bases; bases outside gene matches: 4. The CDR3 DNA reads TGTGCCAGCAGCCCTCTAGCGGGGGGGACCTACGAGCAGTACTTC. As protein: CASSPLAGGTYEQYF.

The gene calls are TRBV7-9 and TRBJ1-3; D may be TRBD1 (5 bases). This CDR3 comprises 14 residues. In germline, CDR1 is SEHNR, CDR2 FQNEAQ (reference sequence). Trimming stripped 5 bases from V and 0 bases from J, with 8 bases between. The CDR3 sequence: CASSPDSSGNTIYF. CDR3 DNA sequence: TGTGCCAGCAGCCCCGACAGCTCTGGAAACACCATATATTTT. Full variable domain (rest looked up from reference TRBV7-9 and TRBJ1-3): DTGVSQNPRHKITKRGQNVTFRCDPISEHNRLYWYRQTLGQGPEFLTYFQNEAQLEKSRLLSDRFSAERPKGSFSTLEIQRTEQGDSAMYLCASSPDSSGNTIYFGEGSWLTVV.

The rearrangement joins TRBV2 to TRBJ2-7, with D tentatively TRBD2 (6 bases). This CDR3 comprises 14 residues. Trimming pared 6 bases from V and 3 bases from J, leaving 15 bases between. Per germline, CDR1 SNHLY and CDR2 FYNNEI. CDR3 nucleotides: TGTGCCAGCAGGACCGTCCCCGGGAGCTACGAGCAGTACTTC. This translates into CASRTVPGSYEQYF.

The chain recombines TRBV7-3 with TRBJ2-7, with TRBD2 identical over 7 bases. The V gene's germline CDR1 is SGHTA and CDR2 FQGTGA. With 6 bases clipped from V and 4 bases from J, the junction kept 9 bases outside the gene matches. This CDR3 has 14 residues. The CDR3: CASSISRDYYEQYF. For the CDR3, the DNA is TGTGCCAGCAGTATTTCCCGGGACTATTACGAGCAGTACTTC.

The V call is TRBV19, the J call TRBJ1-1; D is unclear. This CDR3 region has 13 residues. Between the trimmed V and J ends, which lost 3 bases and 0 bases, there was a span of 5 bases. Germline CDR1 reads LNHDA; CDR2 reads SQIVND (reference sequence). CDR3 coding DNA: TGTGCCAGTAGTATCCGGGTGAACACTGAAGCTTTCTTT. It yields the protein CASSIRVNTEAFF.